These 6 T cell receptor beta chains were all obtained from the same sample, sequenced in a study of read filtering for tumor transcriptome and immune sequencing. Molecular barcoded adaptors covering alpha/delta and beta/gamma chains were used on roughly 400 ng RNA. TCRdb itself ran the reads through MiXCR, one entry per CDR3 protein. The sample yields roughly 600 distinct CDR3 sequences, 64% seen once. Material for sequencing was a population of CD138-negative cells sorted from bone marrow. All receptors derive from a donor at least 40 years old with multiple myeloma. This table probably holds off-target reads from a library built for another chain.

This clonotype came up once. The chain employs TRBV20-1 and TRBJ1-4; 7 nucleotides match TRBD1. The V gene end was trimmed by 0 bases and the J gene end by 7 bases; junction bases not matched to a gene: 2. CDR3 length equals 13 residues. From germline, CDR1 is DFQATT and CDR2 SNEGSKA (reference sequence). The CDR3 DNA reads TGCAGTGCTAGAGATGGGACAGCTGAAAAACTGTTTTTT. Translating it yields CSARDGTAEKLFF.

J is TRBJ2-7 and V is TRBV4-1; maybe TRBD2 (5 bases). V lost 2 bases and J lost 7, with 12 bases in between. The CDR3 has 13 residues. Germline CDR1 and CDR2: MGHRA and YSYEKL. The CDR3 region has the DNA TGCGCCAGCAGCCAATACGGGGTAGTTGAGCAGTACTTC. Translated, it gives CASSQYGVVEQYF.

This clonotype was recorded a few times. The chain joins TRBV7-9 to TRBJ1-1; D gene unclear. This CDR3 is 11 amino acids long. Per germline, CDR1 SEHNR and CDR2 FQNEAQ (reference sequence). V was cut by 6 bases and J by 5 bases, with 7 bases left in between. The CDR3 sequence is CASRRETEAFF. The CDR3 DNA sequence: TGTGCCAGCAGGAGGGAGACTGAAGCTTTCTTT.

The chain recombines TRBV7-2 with TRBJ2-2; 7 positions match TRBD2. Germline V gives CDR1 SGHTA, CDR2 FQGNSA. This CDR3 is 16 amino acids long. After removal of 1 base from V and 5 bases from J, the junction contained 7 bases not matched to a gene. In DNA form, the CDR3 reads TGTGCCAGCAGCTTAGTTCCAGCGGGGATGACCGGGGAGCTGTTTTTT. It codes for CASSLVPAGMTGELFF. Filled out from reference TRBV7-2 and TRBJ2-2, the complete variable domain reads GAGVSQSPSNKVTEKGKDVELRCDPISGHTALYWYRQSLGQGLEFLIYFQGNSAPDKSGLPSDRFSAERTGGSVSTLTIQRTQQEDSAVYLCASSLVPAGMTGELFFGEGSRLTVL.

V and J are TRBV6-2 or TRBV6-3 and TRBJ2-7; D is perhaps TRBD1 or TRBD2 (6 bases each). This CDR3 spans 14 amino acids. The V gene's germline CDR1 is MNHEY and CDR2 SVGEGT. V was cut by 6 bases and J by 2 bases, with 14 bases left in between. The CDR3 region has the DNA TGTGCCAGCAGCTCCGGGGGCCCGACCTACGAGCAGTACTTC. Translating it yields CASSSGGPTYEQYF.

The rearrangement links TRBV9 to TRBJ2-1, with 15 bases lining up with TRBD2. The CDR3 covers 16 residues. Germline loops: CDR1 SGDLS, CDR2 YYNGEE. The V segment lost 2 bases and the J segment 9 bases; nucleotides outside the gene matches: 6. CDR3 sequence (DNA): TGTGCCAGCAGCGTCGACCCGGGACTAGCGGGGGGTGAGCAGTTCTTC. This sequence encodes CASSVDPGLAGGEQFF.